These 17 T cell receptor beta chains were all obtained from the same sample, sequenced in a study of T cells after yellow fever vaccination. TCRdb fed the 5' RACE reads into MiXCR, producing one record per CDR3 protein. The table has 55,000 to 70,000 distinct CDR3 sequences, approximately 7% seen once. Source: CD8+ T cells sorted from PBMCs, taken about 49 days after the first yellow fever vaccination. Receptors were obtained from a young man who received the YFV17D yellow fever vaccine.

In this sample, this clonotype turned up many times. V usage is TRBV27 and J usage is TRBJ2-7; D is perhaps TRBD1 (6 bases). Germline V lookup: CDR1 MNHEY, CDR2 SMNVEV (reference sequence). Trimming cost V 4 bases and J 3 bases, with 7 bases left between them. CDR3 length: 12 amino acids. CDR3 DNA: TGTGCCAGCAGTTCAGGGGTCTACGAGCAGTACTTC. It yields the protein CASSSGVYEQYF.

This clonotype was seen many times. The chain combines TRBV7-9 with TRBJ1-2; 8 nucleotides match TRBD1. The V gene end was trimmed by 5 bases and the J gene end by 3 bases; junction bases not matched to a gene: 5. The germline V gene has CDR1 SEHNR and CDR2 FQNEAQ (reference sequence). CDR3 length: 14 residues. DNA for the CDR3: TGTGCCAGCAGCCCCGGACAGGGTCACTATGGCTACACCTTC. This translates into CASSPGQGHYGYTF.

This clonotype was counted a few times. The genes are TRBV9 and TRBJ1-2, with D uncertain. The CDR3 loop spans 13 amino acids. CDR1 is SGDLS and CDR2 is YYNGEE in the germline V gene. Trimming stripped 0 bases from V and 4 bases from J, with 7 bases between. CDR3 region: CASSVDSAYGYTF. CDR3 nucleotide sequence: TGTGCCAGCAGCGTAGATAGCGCCTATGGCTACACCTTC. The variable domain in full, completed from reference TRBV9 and TRBJ1-2, reads DSGVTQTPKHLITATGQRVTLRCSPRSGDLSVYWYQQSLDQGLQFLIQYYNGEERAKGNILERFSAQQFPDLHSELNLSSLELGDSALYFCASSVDSAYGYTFGSGTRLTVV.

The table lists this clonotype with a few counts. This sequence joins TRBV29-1 and TRBJ1-2; no clear D. Trimming took 2 bases from V and 4 from J, leaving 17 bases between them. Germline-derived CDR1 and CDR2 are SQVTM and ANQGSEA. The CDR3 covers 15 residues. The CDR3 DNA reads TGCAGCGTTGAAAGGCCATATGGCTCAGGCTATGGCTACACCTTC. The encoded protein is CSVERPYGSGYGYTF. Together with reference TRBV29-1 and TRBJ1-2, the CDR3 gives the full variable domain: SAVISQKPSRDICQRGTSLTIQCQVDSQVTMMFWYRQQPGQSLTLIATANQGSEATYESGFVIDKFPISRPNLTFSTLTVSNMSPEDSSIYLCSVERPYGSGYGYTFGSGTRLTVV.

The table lists this clonotype with many counts. J is TRBJ2-7 and V is TRBV15; 7 bases are shared with TRBD1. Looked up from germline, CDR1 is LNHNV and CDR2 is YYDKDF (reference sequence). The CDR3 consists of 15 residues. J gave up 1 base and V 3 bases, and 6 bases lay outside the gene matches. CDR3 residues: CATSSPGQTSYEQYF. CDR3 coding DNA: TGTGCCACCAGCAGCCCGGGACAGACGTCCTACGAGCAGTACTTC.

This clonotype occurred many times. V is TRBV4-1 and J is TRBJ2-2; D is unresolved. The CDR3 runs 13 residues. The V end was cut by 1 base, the J end by 6 bases, with 6 bases between. Germline V gene lookup returns CDR1 MGHRA and CDR2 YSYEKL. The CDR3 here is CASSQADPGELFF. As DNA, the CDR3 is TGCGCCAGCAGCCAAGCCGACCCCGGGGAGCTGTTTTTT.

This clonotype was counted many times. The genes are TRBV4-3 and TRBJ2-7; D remains ambiguous. Looked up from germline, CDR1 is LGHNA and CDR2 is YSLEER. There are 14 residues in the CDR3. Trimming removed 0 bases from V and 2 bases from J, with 8 bases in between. The CDR3 loop reads CASSQEASTYEQYF. CDR3 sequence (DNA): TGCGCCAGCAGCCAAGAGGCCAGCACCTACGAGCAGTACTTC.

This clonotype was picked up many times. This chain uses TRBV19 with TRBJ1-5; D might be TRBD1 (6 bases). Deletions cut 7 bases from V and 6 bases from J, with 19 bases between. The germline CDR1 and CDR2 sequences are LNHDA and SQIVND (reference sequence). This CDR3 spans 15 amino acids. CDR3: CASTSFGGQGQPQHF. The CDR3, as DNA: TGTGCCAGTACCTCGTTCGGGGGCCAGGGTCAGCCCCAGCATTTT.

This clonotype was recorded many times. V usage is TRBV7-9 and J usage is TRBJ2-1; 7 bases align to TRBD1. Germline loops: CDR1 SEHNR, CDR2 FQNEAQ (reference sequence). The J segment lost 2 bases and the V segment lost 3 bases, leaving 4 bases of the junction unmatched. This CDR3 has 15 amino acids. CDR3 sequence (DNA): TGTGCCAGCAGCTTGGTCACAGGGGCCTACAATGAGCAGTTCTTC. Translated: CASSLVTGAYNEQFF.

In its sample, this clonotype was seen a few times. The V and J genes are TRBV20-1 and TRBJ1-2; D unclear. The germline V gene has CDR1 DFQATT and CDR2 SNEGSKA (reference sequence). V dropped 1 base and J dropped 7 bases, with 16 bases sitting between them. The CDR3 is made up of 14 amino acids. The CDR3 nucleotides read TGCAGTGCTAGAGTTGGGAGGGAAGTTGGTGGCTACACCTTC. It codes for CSARVGREVGGYTF.

This clonotype was picked up many times. The chain couples TRBV4-3 to TRBJ2-1; 9 positions match TRBD2. This CDR3 spans 19 amino acids. Germline V lookup: CDR1 LGHNA, CDR2 YSLEER. V gave up 1 base and J gave up 8 bases; unmatched junction bases: 18. CDR3 nucleotides: TGCGCCAGCAGCCAAGTAGAGCGGGGGGCATCGCTGGGGCCTGATGAGCAGTTCTTC. Translation gives CASSQVERGASLGPDEQFF.

This clonotype appeared a few times. The chain joins TRBV5-1 to TRBJ2-7; perhaps TRBD1 as D (6 bases). Germline V CDR1 and CDR2: SGHRS, YFSETQ. The CDR3 sequence is 13 residues long. Trimming removed 2 bases at V and 6 bases at J, with 12 bases between. DNA of the CDR3: TGCGCCAGCAGCTTTACAGGGTTGGGCGAGCAGTACTTC. This codes for CASSFTGLGEQYF.

In its sample, this clonotype was seen many times. The rearrangement joins TRBV29-1 to TRBJ2-5, with 9 bases matching TRBD1. The germline V gene has CDR1 SQVTM and CDR2 ANQGSEA. The CDR3 spans 14 residues. Unmatched junction bases numbered 12, after V lost 8 bases and J lost 5 bases. The CDR3 DNA is TGCAGCTCCGGGCCGGGACAGGGAACCGAGACCCAGTACTTC. It codes for CSSGPGQGTETQYF.

This clonotype appeared many times. The J gene is TRBJ2-1, the V gene TRBV6-5; D gene ambiguous. Trimming took 0 bases from V and 2 from J, leaving 5 bases between them. The CDR3 loop spans 14 amino acids. Germline V gives CDR1 MNHEY, CDR2 SVGAGI. This CDR3 reads CASSYSDTYNEQFF. As DNA, the CDR3 is TGTGCCAGCAGTTACTCAGACACCTACAATGAGCAGTTCTTC.

This clonotype has just a few counts. V usage is TRBV14 and J usage is TRBJ1-2, with TRBD1 matching over 7 bases. Germline CDR1 is SGHDN and CDR2 is FVKESK. V trimming: 4 bases; J trimming: 6 bases; junction bases outside the gene matches: 14. The CDR3 length is 16 residues. CDR3 bases: TGTGCCAGCAGCCGCCTCCGGGACAGCGATATAGATGGCTACACCTTC. Amino acids: CASSRLRDSDIDGYTF.

This clonotype was counted ten times or more. V usage is TRBV12-3 or TRBV12-4 and J usage is TRBJ1-5; 8 positions match TRBD1. The CDR3 is made up of 14 amino acids. With 6 bases clipped from V and 4 bases from J, the junction kept 5 bases outside the gene matches. The DNA of the CDR3 is TGTGCCAGCAGCCCGGGGACAGGAAATCAGCCCCAGCATTTT. Translation: CASSPGTGNQPQHF.

V is TRBV5-1 and J is TRBJ1-2, with 7 bases fitting TRBD1. V gave up 6 bases and J gave up 5 bases; unmatched junction bases: 25. CDR1 is SGHRS, CDR2 YFSETQ, per germline. The CDR3 loop spans 19 amino acids. The CDR3 DNA is TGCGCCAGCAACCCAACGTTAGAGGGACAGACTACCCCGAATTATGGCTACACCTTC. This translates into CASNPTLEGQTTPNYGYTF.